The 22 T cell receptor beta chains below all came from one sample that was sequenced in a study of blood T cells in healthy people across ages. Next came a second PCR, run for 7 to 11 cycles, which used a sample-barcoded 5' primer along with a J-beta primer mix. MiXCR, applied by TCRdb to the 5' RACE reads, yields one record per CDR3 protein. The sample lists around 1,000,000 distinct CDR3 sequences, roughly two fifths occurring once. The sequenced material came from blood. All receptors come from a man between 18 and 35 years old in good health.

This chain links TRBV7-2 with TRBJ2-5; D is unresolved. From germline, CDR1 is SGHTA and CDR2 FQGNSA. This CDR3 region has 13 residues. With 6 bases removed from V and 4 bases from J, the gap between germline ends came to 12 bases. Here the CDR3 reads CASRLIPLETQYF. In DNA form, the CDR3 reads TGTGCCAGCAGGCTGATCCCCTTAGAGACCCAGTACTTC.

The chain uses TRBV12-3 or TRBV12-4 and TRBJ1-1, with TRBD1 matching 7 bases. V shed 3 bases and J 0 bases; nucleotides not matched to a gene: 13. This CDR3 is 18 amino acids long. CDR3: CASSFATPWDSMNTEAFF. The CDR3 DNA sequence: TGTGCCAGCAGTTTCGCTACGCCATGGGACAGCATGAACACTGAAGCTTTCTTT.

The V and J genes are TRBV7-6 and TRBJ2-2; possibly TRBD1 or TRBD2 for D (5 bases each). Looked up from germline, CDR1 is SGHVS and CDR2 is FNYEAQ. V lost 5 bases and J lost 5, with 21 bases in between. The CDR3 spans 17 residues. CDR3 amino acids: CASSARDRLFGTGELFF. The CDR3 DNA is TGTGCCAGCAGCGCGAGGGACCGCCTCTTCGGTACCGGGGAGCTGTTTTTT.

V is TRBV30 and J is TRBJ2-2, with 10 bases lining up with TRBD1. J gave up 5 bases and V 0 bases, and 3 bases lay outside the gene matches. The CDR3 spans 15 residues. The V gene's germline CDR1 is GTSNPN and CDR2 SVGIG (reference sequence). CDR3 region: CAWSVLDRGTGELFF. The CDR3, as DNA: TGTGCCTGGAGTGTACTGGACAGGGGGACCGGGGAGCTGTTTTTT.

The V and J genes are TRBV11-2 and TRBJ2-1, with D maybe TRBD1 (6 bases). Germline V gene lookup returns CDR1 SGHAT and CDR2 FQNNGV. The CDR3 runs 15 residues. The V gene lost 5 bases and the J gene lost 3 bases, with 14 bases spanning the gap. In DNA form, the CDR3 reads TGTGCCAGCAGCCCAGTTCAGGGGAACTACAATGAGCAGTTCTTC. Protein: CASSPVQGNYNEQFF.

The CDR3 reads CASSQDRFRKNIQYF. The CDR3, as DNA: TGCGCCAGCAGCCAAGATCGGTTTAGGAAAAACATTCAGTACTTC. The rearrangement uses TRBV4-3 and TRBJ2-4; D is unclear. With 0 bases removed from V and 4 bases from J, the gap between germline ends came to 10 bases. There are 15 residues in the CDR3. The V gene's germline CDR1 is LGHNA and CDR2 YSLEER.

V and J are TRBV20-1 and TRBJ2-3; tentative D call: TRBD2 (5 bases). The CDR3 totals 16 residues. With 0 bases removed from V and 2 bases from J, the gap between germline ends came to 15 bases. Germline CDR1 and CDR2: DFQATT and SNEGSKA (reference sequence). CDR3 bases: TGCAGTGCTAGAGATTCTGGCGAGGGCCACACAGATACGCAGTATTTT. This sequence encodes CSARDSGEGHTDTQYF.

This chain uses TRBV6-1 with TRBJ2-5; 9 bases fit TRBD2. The CDR3 runs to 18 residues. With V trimmed by 1 base and J by 2 bases, 11 bases remained unmatched. Germline lookup yields CDR1 MNHNS and CDR2 SASEGT. CDR3: CASSEGFSGGLRQETQYF. CDR3 sequence (DNA): TGTGCCAGCAGTGAAGGGTTTAGCGGGGGACTCCGACAAGAGACCCAGTACTTC.

This clonotype occurred a few times. The rearrangement links TRBV27 to TRBJ2-3, with TRBD2 matching over 10 bases. V was clipped by 3 bases and J by 9 bases; unmatched bases: 9. Looked up from germline, CDR1 is MNHEY and CDR2 is SMNVEV (reference sequence). The CDR3 is made up of 15 amino acids. CDR3 region: CASSFRTSGDGTQYF. The CDR3 region has the DNA TGTGCCAGCAGTTTCAGGACTAGCGGAGACGGGACGCAGTATTTT.

V gene TRBV7-2 combines with J gene TRBJ1-1; D remains ambiguous. The germline V and J ends were trimmed by 3 bases and 1 base, with 12 bases remaining between them. This CDR3 comprises 15 residues. CDR1 and CDR2 (germline): SGHTA, FQGNSA. CDR3 amino acids: CASSFNRAPNTEAFF. Written as DNA, the CDR3 is TGTGCCAGCAGCTTTAACCGGGCCCCGAACACTGAAGCTTTCTTT.

The V call is TRBV21-1, the J call TRBJ1-5. TRBV21-1 is a pseudogene. The CDR3 length is 18 residues. The CDR3 region is CASSKAQGGWYSNQPQHF. CDR3 in DNA: TGTGCCAGCAGCAAAGCTCAGGGAGGTTGGTATAGCAATCAGCCCCAGCATTTT.

The chain carries TRBV7-2 and TRBJ2-5, with TRBD2 identical over 7 bases. This CDR3 has 14 amino acids. The germline V gene has CDR1 SGHTA and CDR2 FQGNSA. V lost 5 bases to trimming and J lost 1 base; unmatched junction nucleotides: 4. The CDR3, as DNA: TGTGCCAGCAGCCAGACTAGCCCCCAAGAGACCCAGTACTTC. The encoded protein is CASSQTSPQETQYF.

The chain couples TRBV27 to TRBJ2-1; TRBD2 matches at 7 bases. The J call may be mistaken, given a closer DNA end match to TRBJ2-7. Germline loops: CDR1 MNHEY, CDR2 SMNVEV (reference sequence). The CDR3 contains 14 residues. The CDR3 sequence is CASSAIAGYNEQYF. CDR3 sequence (DNA): TGTGCCAGCAGTGCGATAGCGGGCTACAATGAGCAGTACTTC.

V usage is TRBV3-1 and J usage is TRBJ2-2; D may be TRBD1 or TRBD2 (5 bases each). The CDR3 is made up of 16 amino acids. V was pared by 1 base and J by 6 bases, with 15 bases between. CDR1 and CDR2 from the germline V gene are LGHDT and YNNKEL (reference sequence). The CDR3 nucleotides are TGTGCCAGCAGCCAAGTAGGGGCCTGGGACCCCGGGGAGCTGTTTTTT. Its translation: CASSQVGAWDPGELFF.

The chain links TRBV5-5 to TRBJ2-7; no reliable D call. CDR1 and CDR2 from the germline V gene are SGHKS and YYEKEE (reference sequence). The length of the CDR3 is 12 residues. Trimming cost V 4 bases and J 6 bases, with 11 bases left between them. CDR3 in amino acids: CASSPMHSEQYF. The CDR3 nucleotides are TGTGCCAGCAGCCCGATGCACTCCGAGCAGTACTTC.

The J gene is TRBJ1-1, the V gene TRBV29-1, with TRBD1 as a possible D gene (6 bases). This CDR3 has 14 residues. The germline gives CDR1 SQVTM, CDR2 ANQGSEA. Trimming removed 3 bases from V and 0 bases from J, with 11 bases in between. This CDR3 is CSVEYRAMNTEAFF. The CDR3 coding sequence is TGCAGCGTTGAGTACAGGGCTATGAACACTGAAGCTTTCTTT.

The V and J genes are TRBV5-5 and TRBJ1-5; unclear D gene. Germline V gives CDR1 SGHKS, CDR2 YYEKEE (reference sequence). The CDR3 is 15 residues long. Trimming removed 0 bases from V and 4 bases from J, with 11 bases in between. In DNA form, the CDR3 reads TGTGCCAGCAGCTTGGACTGCACGGGGAATCAGCCCCAGCATTTT. Its translation: CASSLDCTGNQPQHF.

This clonotype turned up a few times. The V gene is TRBV20-1, the J gene TRBJ2-7, with 7 bases identical to TRBD1. With 2 bases clipped from V and 0 bases from J, the junction kept 4 bases outside the gene matches. This CDR3 spans 14 amino acids. CDR1 DFQATT and CDR2 SNEGSKA come from the germline V gene (reference sequence). CDR3 in amino acids: CSARSRDSSYEQYF. Here the CDR3 DNA reads TGCAGTGCTAGATCAAGGGACAGCTCCTACGAGCAGTACTTC.

This clonotype was counted at least ten times. The chain employs TRBV18 and TRBJ2-3; no reliable D call. V shed 1 base and J shed 1 base, with 0 bases lying between them. This CDR3 has 12 amino acids. Per the germline V gene, CDR1 is KGHSH and CDR2 is LQKENI. The CDR3 DNA reads TGTGCCAGCTCACCACGCACAGATACGCAGTATTTT. As protein: CASSPRTDTQYF.

This chain connects TRBV20-1 to TRBJ1-2; TRBD1 might be the D (6 bases). The CDR3 runs 15 residues. Germline CDR1 DFQATT, CDR2 SNEGSKA (reference sequence). The V and J ends lost 6 bases and 3 bases respectively, with 20 bases between them. CDR3 amino acids: CSAPRGGAGDYGYTF. For the CDR3, the DNA is TGCAGTGCCCCTCGTGGGGGAGCAGGGGACTATGGCTACACCTTC.

A remark on this clonotype: At one boundary the junction diverges from the germline segment, which might be a read error. The V call is TRBV6-5, the J call TRBJ1-4; 7 nucleotides align to TRBD1. This CDR3 contains 14 residues. Germline lookup yields CDR1 MNHEY and CDR2 SVGAGI. The chain's CDR3 is CASTYRTGGEKLFF. Written as DNA, the CDR3 is TGTGCCAGCACTTACCGGACAGGCGGAGAAAAACTGTTTTTT.

At least ten counts were recorded for this clonotype. This chain joins TRBV14 and TRBJ1-2, with D perhaps matching TRBD1 (5 bases). The CDR3 totals 13 residues. Trimming pared 5 bases from V and 2 bases from J, leaving 9 bases between. Germline V lookup: CDR1 SGHDN, CDR2 FVKESK. CDR3 residues: CASSAGPNYGYTF. CDR3 sequence (DNA): TGTGCCAGCAGCGCGGGACCGAACTATGGCTACACCTTC.